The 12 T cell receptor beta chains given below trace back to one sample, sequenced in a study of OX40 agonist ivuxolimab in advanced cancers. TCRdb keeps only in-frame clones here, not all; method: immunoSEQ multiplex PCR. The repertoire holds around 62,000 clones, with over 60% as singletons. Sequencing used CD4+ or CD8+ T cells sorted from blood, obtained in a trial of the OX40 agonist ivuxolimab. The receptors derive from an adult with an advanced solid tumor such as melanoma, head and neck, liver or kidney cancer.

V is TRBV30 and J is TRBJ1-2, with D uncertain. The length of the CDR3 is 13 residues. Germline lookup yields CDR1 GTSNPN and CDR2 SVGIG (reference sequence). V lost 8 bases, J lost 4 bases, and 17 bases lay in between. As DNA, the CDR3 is TGTGCCCACAACACGCCGGGTGTCTATGGCTACACCTTC. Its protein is CAHNTPGVYGYTF.

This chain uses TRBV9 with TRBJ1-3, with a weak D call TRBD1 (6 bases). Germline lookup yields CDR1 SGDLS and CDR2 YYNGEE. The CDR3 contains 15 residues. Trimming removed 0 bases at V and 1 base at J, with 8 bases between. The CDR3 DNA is TGTGCCAGCAGCGTAGGACAGGAATCTGGAAACACCATATATTTT. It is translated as CASSVGQESGNTIYF. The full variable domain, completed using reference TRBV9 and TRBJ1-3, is DSGVTQTPKHLITATGQRVTLRCSPRSGDLSVYWYQQSLDQGLQFLIQYYNGEERAKGNILERFSAQQFPDLHSELNLSSLELGDSALYFCASSVGQESGNTIYFGEGSWLTVV.

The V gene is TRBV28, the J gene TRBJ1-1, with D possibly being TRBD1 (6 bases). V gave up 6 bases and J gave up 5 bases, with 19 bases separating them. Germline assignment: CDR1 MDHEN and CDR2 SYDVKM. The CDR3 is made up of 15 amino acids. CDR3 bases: TGTGCCAGCAGGGTGTTGACGGGGGCGCGTACTGAAGCTTTCTTT. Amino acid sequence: CASRVLTGARTEAFF.

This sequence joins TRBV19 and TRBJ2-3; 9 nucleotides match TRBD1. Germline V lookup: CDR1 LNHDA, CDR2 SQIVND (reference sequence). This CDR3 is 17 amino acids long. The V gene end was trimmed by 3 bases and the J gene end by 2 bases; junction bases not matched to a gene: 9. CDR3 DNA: TGTGCCAGTAGTATCCAGGGACAGGGCCTCTCCACAGATACGCAGTATTTT. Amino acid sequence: CASSIQGQGLSTDTQYF.

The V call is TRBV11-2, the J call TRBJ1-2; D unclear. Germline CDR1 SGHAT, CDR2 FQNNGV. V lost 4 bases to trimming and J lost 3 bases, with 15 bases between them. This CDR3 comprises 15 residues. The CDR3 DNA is TGTGCCAGCAGCTCGGGCGGCAGAGCACACTATGGCTACACCTTC. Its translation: CASSSGGRAHYGYTF.

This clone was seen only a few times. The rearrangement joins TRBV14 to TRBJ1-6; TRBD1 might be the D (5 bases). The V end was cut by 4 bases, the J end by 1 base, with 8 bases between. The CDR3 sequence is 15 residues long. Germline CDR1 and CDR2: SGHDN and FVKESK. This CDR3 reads CASSPRGSYNSPLHF. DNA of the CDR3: TGTGCCAGCAGCCCTCGGGGGTCCTATAATTCACCCCTCCACTTT.

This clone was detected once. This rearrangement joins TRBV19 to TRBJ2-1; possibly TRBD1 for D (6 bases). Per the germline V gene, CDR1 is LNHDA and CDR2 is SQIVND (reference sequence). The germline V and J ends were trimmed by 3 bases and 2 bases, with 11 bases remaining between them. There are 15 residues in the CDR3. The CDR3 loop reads CASSIRQEPYNEQFF. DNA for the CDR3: TGTGCCAGTAGTATCAGACAGGAACCCTACAATGAGCAGTTCTTC.

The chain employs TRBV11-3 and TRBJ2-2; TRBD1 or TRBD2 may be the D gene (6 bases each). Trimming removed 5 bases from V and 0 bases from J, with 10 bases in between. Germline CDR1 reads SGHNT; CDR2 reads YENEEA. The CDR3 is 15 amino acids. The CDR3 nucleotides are TGTGCCAGCAGCCGGGGGACATCGAACACCGGGGAGCTGTTTTTT. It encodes CASSRGTSNTGELFF.

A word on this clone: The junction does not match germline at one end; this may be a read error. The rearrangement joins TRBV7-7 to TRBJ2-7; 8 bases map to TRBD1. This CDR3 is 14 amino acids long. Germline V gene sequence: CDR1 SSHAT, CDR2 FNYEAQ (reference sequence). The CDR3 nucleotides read TGTGCTAGCAGCTTAACGACAGGGGACTACGAGCAGTACTTC. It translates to CASSLTTGDYEQYF. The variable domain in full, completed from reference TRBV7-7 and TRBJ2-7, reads GAGVSQSPRYKVTKRGQDVTLRCDPISSHATLYWYQQALGQGPEFLTYFNYEAQPDKSGLPSDRFSAERPEGSISTLTIQRTEQRDSAMYRCASSLTTGDYEQYFGPGTRLTVT.

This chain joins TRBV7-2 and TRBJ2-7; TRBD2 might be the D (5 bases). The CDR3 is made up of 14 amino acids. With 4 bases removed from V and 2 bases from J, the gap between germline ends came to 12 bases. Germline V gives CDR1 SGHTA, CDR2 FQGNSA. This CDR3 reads CASSSTNWAYEQYF. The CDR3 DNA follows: TGTGCCAGCAGCTCGACTAACTGGGCCTACGAGCAGTACTTC.

The CDR3 here is CASSLGGGAPEQYF. The CDR3 region has the DNA TGTGCCAGCAGCTTAGGAGGGGGGGCCCCCGAGCAGTACTTC. The rearrangement uses TRBV7-9 and TRBJ2-7; D perhaps matches TRBD2 (7 bases). Germline V gene data show CDR1 as SEHNR and CDR2 as FQNEAQ (reference sequence). The CDR3 is made up of 14 amino acids. Trimming took off 1 base at V and 6 bases at J, with 13 bases between the two ends. The complete variable domain, with remaining parts taken from reference TRBV7-9 and TRBJ2-7, reads DTGVSQNPRHKITKRGQNVTFRCDPISEHNRLYWYRQTLGQGPEFLTYFQNEAQLEKSRLLSDRFSAERPKGSFSTLEIQRTEQGDSAMYLCASSLGGGAPEQYFGPGTRLTVT.

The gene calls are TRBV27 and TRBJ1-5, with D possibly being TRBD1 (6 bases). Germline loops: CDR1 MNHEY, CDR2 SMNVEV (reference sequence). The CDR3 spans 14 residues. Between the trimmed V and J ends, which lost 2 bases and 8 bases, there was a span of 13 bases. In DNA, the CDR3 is TGTGCCAGCAGTTTAGCAGGGGCCAGAGAGCCCCAGCATTTT. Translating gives CASSLAGAREPQHF.